This is a list of T cell receptor beta chains from one sample in a study of cytomegalovirus exposure and HLA in healthy donors. Data came from immunoSEQ multiplex PCR; TCRdb stores just in-frame clones and leaves some out. The data contain more than 110,000 clones, 60% to 85% of them singletons. The sequenced sample consisted of PBMCs. The receptor set was obtained from a male donor in good health and CMV-seropositive. The CDR3 runs from the conserved cysteine through the conserved F or W. The D gene is left open where the match is weak. Clone size is not always given. Where it is, it says once, few, many or a class for expanded clones.

d_gene: TRBD2
j_gene: TRBJ2-2
abundance: .
v_gene: TRBV7-8
CDR3aa: CASSPFWLAGSGNTGELFF
CDR3nt: TGTGCCAGCAGCCCATTCTGGCTAGCGGGGAGCGGGAACACCGGGGAGCTGTTTTTT

d_gene: TRBD2
j_gene: TRBJ2-1
abundance: .
v_gene: TRBV7-9
CDR3aa: CSSSPRRAGNSYNEQFF
CDR3nt: TGTTCCAGCAGCCCCAGAAGAGCGGGAAACTCCTACAATGAGCAGTTCTTC

d_gene: TRBD1
j_gene: TRBJ2-3
abundance: once
v_gene: TRBV5-1
CDR3aa: CASSWTGGTPDTQYF
CDR3nt: TGCGCCAGCAGTTGGACAGGGGGGACCCCAGATACGCAGTATTTT

d_gene: .
j_gene: TRBJ1-1
abundance: once
v_gene: TRBV18
CDR3aa: CASSPTRGDPNTEAFF
CDR3nt: TGTGCCAGCTCGCCCACACGGGGAGATCCGAACACTGAAGCTTTCTTT

d_gene: TRBD2
j_gene: TRBJ2-3
abundance: .
v_gene: TRBV18
CDR3aa: CASSPTSGGAADTQYF
CDR3nt: TGTGCCAGCTCGCCTACTAGCGGGGGGGCGGCAGATACGCAGTATTTT

d_gene: TRBD2
j_gene: TRBJ2-1
abundance: .
v_gene: TRBV18
CDR3aa: CASSPETSGYNEQFF
CDR3nt: TGTGCCAGCTCACCCGAGACTAGCGGCTACAATGAGCAGTTCTTC

d_gene: TRBD2
j_gene: TRBJ2-2
abundance: .
v_gene: TRBV27
CDR3aa: CASSSGLAGNTGELFF
CDR3nt: TGTGCCAGCAGTTCCGGACTAGCGGGAAACACCGGGGAGCTGTTTTTT

d_gene: TRBD1
j_gene: TRBJ1-2
abundance: few
v_gene: TRBV5-1
CDR3aa: CASSLGTGPLYGYTF
CDR3nt: TGCGCCAGCAGCTTGGGGACAGGGCCCCTCTATGGCTACACCTTC

d_gene: TRBD2
j_gene: TRBJ2-3
abundance: .
v_gene: TRBV7-8
CDR3aa: CASVPRASGGIDTQYF
CDR3nt: TGTGCCAGCGTCCCCCGGGCTAGCGGGGGTATAGATACGCAGTATTTT

d_gene: TRBD2
j_gene: TRBJ2-1
abundance: .
v_gene: TRBV11-3
CDR3aa: CASSAGVYNEQFF
CDR3nt: TGTGCCAGCAGCGCGGGAGTGTACAATGAGCAGTTCTTC

d_gene: TRBD1
j_gene: TRBJ2-6
abundance: .
v_gene: TRBV18
CDR3aa: CASSPMGQGFSSGANVLTF
CDR3nt: TGTGCCAGCTCACCAATGGGACAGGGATTTTCATCTGGGGCCAACGTCCTGACTTTC

d_gene: TRBD2
j_gene: TRBJ2-2
abundance: .
v_gene: TRBV7-3
CDR3aa: CASSLTSPGELFF
CDR3nt: TGTGCCAGCAGCTTGACTAGCCCCGGGGAGCTGTTTTTT

d_gene: TRBD2
j_gene: TRBJ2-3
abundance: .
v_gene: TRBV6-1
CDR3aa: CASAWGGSTDTQYF
CDR3nt: TGTGCCAGCGCCTGGGGGGGTAGCACAGATACGCAGTATTTT

d_gene: .
j_gene: TRBJ1-1
abundance: .
v_gene: TRBV27
CDR3aa: CASSLWGGEAFF
CDR3nt: TGTGCCAGCAGTTTATGGGGGGGGGAAGCTTTCTTT

d_gene: .
j_gene: TRBJ2-1
abundance: .
v_gene: TRBV9
CDR3aa: CASSVDGRVYSGFDEQFF
CDR3nt: TGTGCCAGCAGCGTAGATGGCAGGGTTTATAGTGGGTTTGATGAGCAGTTCTTC

d_gene: .
j_gene: TRBJ2-7
abundance: .
v_gene: TRBV9
CDR3aa: CASSVGSAPYEQYF
CDR3nt: TGTGCCAGCAGCGTGGGTAGCGCTCCCTACGAGCAGTACTTC

d_gene: .
j_gene: TRBJ2-7
abundance: .
v_gene: TRBV5-1
CDR3aa: CASSQSTGDYEQYF
CDR3nt: TGCGCCAGCAGCCAATCGACAGGAGACTACGAGCAGTACTTC

d_gene: .
j_gene: TRBJ2-2
abundance: .
v_gene: TRBV19
CDR3aa: CASSIDRGTNTGELFF
CDR3nt: TGTGCCAGTAGTATAGATAGGGGGACGAACACCGGGGAGCTGTTTTTT

d_gene: .
j_gene: TRBJ1-5
abundance: .
v_gene: TRBV7-8
CDR3aa: CASSLFSGGSQPQHF
CDR3nt: TGTGCCAGCAGCTTATTTTCTGGGGGGAGTCAGCCCCAGCATTTT

d_gene: .
j_gene: TRBJ1-6
abundance: .
v_gene: TRBV27
CDR3aa: CASRFRNSPLHF
CDR3nt: TGTGCCAGCAGATTTCGTAATTCACCCCTCCACTTT

d_gene: TRBD2
j_gene: TRBJ2-3
abundance: .
v_gene: TRBV9
CDR3aa: CASSAGGGKGTDTQYF
CDR3nt: TGTGCCAGCAGCGCTGGCGGGGGGAAGGGCACAGATACGCAGTATTTT

d_gene: TRBD2
j_gene: TRBJ2-7
abundance: once
v_gene: TRBV13
CDR3aa: CASSPRTRRYEQYF
CDR3nt: TGTGCCAGCAGCCCCCGGACTAGAAGGTACGAGCAGTACTTC

d_gene: TRBD1
j_gene: TRBJ2-5
abundance: .
v_gene: TRBV6-1
CDR3aa: CASSGYDRVRETQYF
CDR3nt: TGTGCCAGCAGTGGATACGACAGGGTTAGAGAGACCCAGTACTTC

d_gene: .
j_gene: TRBJ2-7
abundance: .
v_gene: TRBV19
CDR3aa: CASSTGAGYEQYF
CDR3nt: TGTGCCAGTAGTACCGGTGCGGGATACGAGCAGTACTTC

d_gene: TRBD1
j_gene: TRBJ2-5
abundance: .
v_gene: TRBV5-3
CDR3aa: CARSLTGGETQYF
CDR3nt: TGTGCCAGAAGCTTGACAGGGGGCGAGACCCAGTACTTC

d_gene: .
j_gene: TRBJ1-5
abundance: .
v_gene: TRBV6-5
CDR3aa: CASSLEGIGQPQHF
CDR3nt: TGTGCCAGCAGTTTGGAGGGGATAGGTCAGCCCCAGCATTTT

d_gene: TRBD1
j_gene: TRBJ1-6
abundance: .
v_gene: TRBV15
CDR3aa: CATSNRDRPNSPLHF
CDR3nt: TGTGCCACCAGCAACCGGGACAGGCCAAATTCACCCCTCCACTTT

d_gene: .
j_gene: TRBJ1-4
abundance: .
v_gene: TRBV2
CDR3aa: CASREVYEKLFF
CDR3nt: TGTGCCAGCAGAGAGGTTTACGAAAAACTGTTTTTT

d_gene: .
j_gene: TRBJ2-4
abundance: .
v_gene: TRBV11-2
CDR3aa: CASNPNSGAKNIQYF
CDR3nt: TGTGCCAGCAACCCAAATTCGGGGGCCAAAAACATTCAGTACTTC

d_gene: .
j_gene: TRBJ2-2
abundance: once
v_gene: TRBV5-1
CDR3aa: CASSSLANTGELFF
CDR3nt: TGCGCCAGCAGCTCCCTCGCGAACACCGGGGAGCTGTTTTTT

d_gene: .
j_gene: TRBJ2-1
abundance: .
v_gene: TRBV5-4
CDR3aa: CASSLDWGGEQFF
CDR3nt: TGTGCCAGCAGCTTGGATTGGGGCGGCGAGCAGTTCTTC

d_gene: TRBD2
j_gene: TRBJ2-1
abundance: .
v_gene: TRBV18
CDR3aa: CASSPPMREGRNEQFF
CDR3nt: TGTGCCAGCTCACCACCGATGCGGGAGGGCCGCAATGAGCAGTTCTTC